This TCR beta chain was identified during a study of T cell clonality in common variable immunodeficiency. Overall study results and limits: Reportedly, TCR beta sequences from common variable immunodeficiency showed fewer deletions and N-nucleotide insertions.

This clone was observed a few times. Its specificity is unknown. The CDR3 is cut off 3 residues early in the read; its end comes from the germline J gene. CVID subjects were some 15 female and roughly 31 male, aged about 8 to 70. Heparinized whole blood, roughly 4.5 to 9 ml, came from each donor. The V gene lost 3 bases and the J gene lost 2 bases, with 7 bases spanning the gap. The CDR3 has 13 residues. Germline V gives CDR1 LNHDA, CDR2 SQIVND (reference sequence). Only in-frame clones appear in the TCRdb table, and some are missing; sequencing was by immunoSEQ multiplex PCR. Listed for the sample are around 40,000 clones, none seen a single time.

The chain has TRBV19 and TRBJ1-2; D remains unclear. The source is a human donor with common variable immunodeficiency. Sequenced input: peripheral blood mononuclear cells. The sequenced CDR3 bases are TGTGCCAGTAGTATCGAAAGGAACTATGGC. It yields the protein CASSIERNYG. The whole CDR3 protein is CASSIERNYGYTF.